What follows is one T cell receptor beta chain and its context. The antigen it binds to is not known. One base away there is no much larger clone; base qualities are not given. These data belong to a study of blood T cell repertoires in COVID-19 (TCRdb year 2020). As for the study more broadly: Samples from collaborators originated in the United States, Italy and Spain and spanned both the acute and convalescent phases of COVID-19. Sample metadata almost always included a de-identified subject ID, COVID-19 status, age in years and sex. Subjects who had been exposed to COVID-19, were actively infected with it, or had recovered from it provided the deeply sampled blood TCRbeta repertoires that made up the dataset. The samples were drawn from the first 160 participants of the ongoing ImmuneRACE study and from more than 1,000 subjects provided by 6 global collaborators. Where available, HLA class I and class II types were taken from metadata supplied by the sample provider and were not determined by assay-based typing. The repertoires were released in a freely available public database intended as a resource for research on the immune response to SARS-CoV-2. The material from the prospective study consisted of cDNA or gDNA derived from T cells, B-cell-depleted T cells, or PBMCs.

The full study reports these points: Clinical and demographic metadata were provided uncurated, with the amount varying by source and participant.

Whole blood was collected in K2EDTA tubes by collaborating institutions according to the institutions' own protocols. Collaborator samples were shipped for TCRbeta analysis as frozen whole blood, isolated PBMCs, or DNA extracted from either sample type. TCRbeta CDR3 regions were amplified from genomic DNA by means of the immunoSEQ Assay, a bias-controlled multiplex PCR. The study's own analysis went as follows. The number of nucleated cells in each sample was estimated by amplification of reference gene primers within the assay. Sequence reads were collapsed and filtered to measure the absolute abundance of every unique TCRbeta CDR3 rearrangement. For each sample, productive Simpson clonality was calculated as the square root of Simpson's diversity index across productive rearrangements. In TCRdb, the immuneACCESS table is reduced to in-frame sequences with V and J assigned. These tables do not hold every clone; where another copy was compared, an unresolved V gene accounts for under half, and the others remain unexplained. V and J calls and clone size are given by that table; D and trimming were obtained from the DNA. The sample table lists 90,000 to 150,000 clones, roughly 85% of them with a count of one. About a tenth of the sample is taken by the ten largest.

V loses 2 bases of germline sequence and J loses 7 bases, and the interval between the two ends is 17 bases. The CDR3 holds 15 amino acids from the cysteine to the phenylalanine. This entry keeps only the CDR3 DNA: 45 bases, framed from base 1. For CDR1 and CDR2, the germline V gene lists KGHSH and LQKENI. Recombination linked TRBV18 to TRBJ1-2; TRBD1 is perhaps the D gene, given 6 matching bases. This sequence was found in a man older than 75 with acute or convalescent COVID-19. Sequenced sample: peripheral blood. The nucleotides are TGTGCCAGCTCACCAGGCAGCGCAGGGGAGAGTGGCTACACCTTC. Its translation is CASSPGSAGESGYTF.